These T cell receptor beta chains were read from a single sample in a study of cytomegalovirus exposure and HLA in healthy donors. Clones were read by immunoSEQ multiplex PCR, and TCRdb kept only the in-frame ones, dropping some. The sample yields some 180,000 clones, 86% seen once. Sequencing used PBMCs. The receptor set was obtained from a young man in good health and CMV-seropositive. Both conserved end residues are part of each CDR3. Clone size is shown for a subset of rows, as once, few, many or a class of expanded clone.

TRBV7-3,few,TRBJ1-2,CASPYGYTF
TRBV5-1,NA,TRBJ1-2,CASSLQGRGPGYGYTF
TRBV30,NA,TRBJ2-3,CAWGARITDTQYF
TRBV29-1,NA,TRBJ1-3,CSVTRGTAAGNTIYF
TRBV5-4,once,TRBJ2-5,CASSATGWETQYF
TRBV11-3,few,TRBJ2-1,CASSLEGVGANNEQFF
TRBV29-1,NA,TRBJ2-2,CSVGRLAGDLTGELFF
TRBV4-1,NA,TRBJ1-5,CASSQGDRGLRQPQHF
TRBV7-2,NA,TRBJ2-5,CASSQVETQYF
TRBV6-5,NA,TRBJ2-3,CASGRGEADTQYF
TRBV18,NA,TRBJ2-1,CASSPGMERKQFF
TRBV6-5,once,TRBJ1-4,CASASSGRRGGKLFF
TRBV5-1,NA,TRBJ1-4,CASRGDATNEKLFF
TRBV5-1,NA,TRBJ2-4,CASWDEGLENIQYF
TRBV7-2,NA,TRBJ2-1,CASSLGVSYNEQFF
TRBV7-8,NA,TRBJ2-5,CASSPASGGGGAQYF
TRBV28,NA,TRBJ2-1,CASSSSGSSHEQFF
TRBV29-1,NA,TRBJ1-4,CSVEGDQGGEKLFF
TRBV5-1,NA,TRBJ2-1,CASSPPVLDEQFF
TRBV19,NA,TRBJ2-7,CASTLFPSGNPSHEQYF
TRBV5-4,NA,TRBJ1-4,CASSLGQGEKLFF
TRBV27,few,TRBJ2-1,CASRVQGAVNEQFF